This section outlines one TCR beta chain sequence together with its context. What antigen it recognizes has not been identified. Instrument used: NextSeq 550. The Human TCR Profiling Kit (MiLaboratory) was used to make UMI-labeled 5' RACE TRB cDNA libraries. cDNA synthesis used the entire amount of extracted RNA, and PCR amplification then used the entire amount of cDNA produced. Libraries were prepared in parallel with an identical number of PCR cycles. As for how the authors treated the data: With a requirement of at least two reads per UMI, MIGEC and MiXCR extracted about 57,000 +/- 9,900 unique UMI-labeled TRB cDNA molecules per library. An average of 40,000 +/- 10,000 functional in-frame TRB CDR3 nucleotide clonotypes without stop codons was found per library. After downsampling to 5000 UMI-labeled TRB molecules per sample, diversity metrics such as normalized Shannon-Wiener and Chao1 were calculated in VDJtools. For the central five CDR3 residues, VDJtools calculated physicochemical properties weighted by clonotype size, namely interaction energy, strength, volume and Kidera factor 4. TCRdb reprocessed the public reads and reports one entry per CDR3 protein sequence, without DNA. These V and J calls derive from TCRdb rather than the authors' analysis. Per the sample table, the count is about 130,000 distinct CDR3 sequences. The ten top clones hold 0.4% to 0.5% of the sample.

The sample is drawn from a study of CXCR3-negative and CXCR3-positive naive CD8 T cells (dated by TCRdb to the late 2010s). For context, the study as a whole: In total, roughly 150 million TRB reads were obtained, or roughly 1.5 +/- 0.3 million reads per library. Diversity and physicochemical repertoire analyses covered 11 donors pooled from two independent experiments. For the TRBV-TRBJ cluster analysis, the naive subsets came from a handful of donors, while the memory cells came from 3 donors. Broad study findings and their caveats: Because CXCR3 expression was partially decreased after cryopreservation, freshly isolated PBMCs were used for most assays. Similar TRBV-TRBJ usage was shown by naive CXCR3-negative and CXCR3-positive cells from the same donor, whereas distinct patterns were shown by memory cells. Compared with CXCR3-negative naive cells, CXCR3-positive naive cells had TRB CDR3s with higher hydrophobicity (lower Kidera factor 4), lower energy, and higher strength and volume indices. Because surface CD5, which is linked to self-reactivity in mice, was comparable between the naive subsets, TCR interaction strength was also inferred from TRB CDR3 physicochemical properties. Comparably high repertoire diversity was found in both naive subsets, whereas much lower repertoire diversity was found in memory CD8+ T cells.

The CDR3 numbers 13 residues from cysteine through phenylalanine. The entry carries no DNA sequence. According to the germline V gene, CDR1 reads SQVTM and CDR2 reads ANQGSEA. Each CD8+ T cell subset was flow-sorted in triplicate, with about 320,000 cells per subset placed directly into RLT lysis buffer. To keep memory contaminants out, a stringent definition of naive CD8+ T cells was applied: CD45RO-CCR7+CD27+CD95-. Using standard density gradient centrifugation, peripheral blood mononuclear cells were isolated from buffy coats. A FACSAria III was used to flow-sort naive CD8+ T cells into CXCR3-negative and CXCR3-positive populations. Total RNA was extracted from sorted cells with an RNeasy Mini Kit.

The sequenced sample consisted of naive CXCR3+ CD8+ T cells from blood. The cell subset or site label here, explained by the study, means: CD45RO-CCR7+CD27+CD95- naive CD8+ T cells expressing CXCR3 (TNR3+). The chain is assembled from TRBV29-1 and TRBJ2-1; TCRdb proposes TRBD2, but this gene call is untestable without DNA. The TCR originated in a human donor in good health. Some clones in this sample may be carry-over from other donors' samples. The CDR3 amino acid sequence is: CSVDSGGAHEQFF.